The 24 T cell receptor beta chains below come from one sample, sequenced in a study of CD8+ T cells in alopecia areata. The treatment: oral pan-JAK inhibitor, 5-10 mg twice daily. cDNA prepared by RNA extraction and subsequent reverse transcription served as the template for sequencing. The assay was immunoSEQ multiplex PCR, and TCRdb's table has in-frame clones only and misses some. The sample has 150,000 to 200,000 clones; approximately 62% are singletons. The input for sequencing was CD4+ T cells sorted from blood, taken at week 24, from a patient treated with tofacitinib. These TCRs come from a human donor with alopecia areata.

This clone was picked up a small number of times. The rearrangement uses TRBV5-1 and TRBJ2-6; 7 bases map to TRBD1. The junction had 13 bases not matched to a gene; V was cut back by 4 bases and J by 0 bases. This CDR3 spans 19 amino acids. Germline assignment: CDR1 SGHRS and CDR2 YFSETQ. The CDR3 region is CASSRRARTGASGANVLTF. For the CDR3, the DNA is TGCGCCAGCAGCCGACGAGCTCGGACAGGAGCCTCTGGGGCCAACGTCCTGACTTTC.

The table lists this clone with a few counts. The same CDR3 can be traced to other DNA sequences in this sample. The chain combines TRBV10-3 with TRBJ1-2; TRBD1 matches at 8 bases. J gave up 3 bases and V 5 bases, and 2 bases lay outside the gene matches. CDR1 ENHRY and CDR2 SYGVKD come from the germline V gene. The CDR3 spans 13 residues. Written as DNA, the CDR3 is TGTGCCATCAGTTTGGACAGGGACTATGGCTACACCTTC. This sequence encodes CAISLDRDYGYTF.

A few counts support this clone. In DNA, the CDR3 is TGTGCCTGGAGTGGCCAGCGGGGGGATGGGTCCAAAAACATTCAGTACTTC. Protein product: CAWSGQRGDGSKNIQYF. The rearrangement joins TRBV30 to TRBJ2-4; the match to TRBD2 covers 9 bases. CDR3 length: 17 amino acids. The germline V gene encodes CDR1 GTSNPN and CDR2 SVGIG (reference sequence). J gave up 2 bases and V 1 base, and 9 bases lay outside the gene matches.

The gene calls are TRBV5-1 and TRBJ1-5; D perhaps matches TRBD1 (5 bases). Germline V CDR1 and CDR2: SGHRS, YFSETQ. V lost 4 bases, J lost 4 bases, and 9 bases lay in between. CDR3 length: 13 amino acids. CDR3 residues: CASSPGRNQPQHF. CDR3 sequence (DNA): TGCGCCAGCAGCCCGGGACGAAATCAGCCCCAGCATTTT.

The rearrangement uses TRBV29-1 and TRBJ1-5, with D maybe TRBD1 (6 bases). CDR3 length equals 13 residues. V was pared by 4 bases and J by 2 bases, with 9 bases between. The germline V gene has CDR1 SQVTM and CDR2 ANQGSEA. In DNA, the CDR3 is TGCAGCGTTGTCGCAGGGGGCAATCAGCCCCAGCATTTT. Translation gives CSVVAGGNQPQHF.

The CDR3 nucleotides are TGTGCCTGGAGTAGGGCCGACTCCCTCCACTTT. It codes for CAWSRADSLHF. This sequence joins TRBV30 and TRBJ1-6; no clear D. The CDR3 contains 11 residues. Looked up from germline, CDR1 is GTSNPN and CDR2 is SVGIG (reference sequence). The germline V and J ends were trimmed by 2 bases and 14 bases, with 10 bases remaining between them.

This chain uses TRBV27 with TRBJ1-2, with a tentative D call TRBD1 (5 bases). The CDR3 runs to 14 residues. The germline CDR1 and CDR2 sequences are MNHEY and SMNVEV (reference sequence). V was trimmed by 5 bases and J by 0 bases, leaving 10 bases between them. The CDR3 region has the DNA TGTGCCAGCAGTCCCCGACAGACTAACTATGGCTACACCTTC. Translating it yields CASSPRQTNYGYTF.

The genes are TRBV14 and TRBJ1-2; tentative D call: TRBD1 (5 bases). V lost 0 bases, J lost 5 bases, and 13 bases lay in between. Germline-derived CDR1 and CDR2 are SGHDN and FVKESK. The CDR3 is made up of 15 amino acids. The CDR3 DNA reads TGTGCCAGCAGCCAAGATGGGGGACTCCCTTATGGCTACACCTTC. Translating gives CASSQDGGLPYGYTF.

This clone is a singleton in its sample. In DNA form, the CDR3 reads TGTGCCAGTGTGACAGGGCGGGGAAATAGCAATCAGCCCCAGCATTTT. This translates into CASVTGRGNSNQPQHF. The rearrangement uses TRBV11-2 and TRBJ1-5; 7 bases fit TRBD1. The CDR3 contains 16 residues. Germline CDR1 is SGHAT and CDR2 is FQNNGV. V dropped 9 bases and J dropped 0; count of bases not matched to a gene: 11.

This chain connects TRBV5-1 to TRBJ1-2; D gene unclear. The germline V gene has CDR1 SGHRS and CDR2 YFSETQ. With 0 bases removed from V and 2 bases from J, the gap between germline ends came to 14 bases. This CDR3 is built from 16 residues. The chain's CDR3 is CASSLARGQTNYGYTF. The DNA of the CDR3 is TGCGCCAGCAGCTTGGCTCGTGGGCAGACCAACTATGGCTACACCTTC.

This chain joins TRBV4-2 and TRBJ2-5; 15 bases are shared with TRBD2. The CDR3 is made up of 17 amino acids. The ends lost 3 bases at V and 2 bases at J; junction bases unmatched: 4. Germline V gives CDR1 LGHNA, CDR2 YNFKEQ. The CDR3, as DNA: TGTGCCAGCAGCCACCTCGGACTAGCGGGGGGGCAAGAGACCCAGTACTTC. As protein: CASSHLGLAGGQETQYF.

The chain joins TRBV7-8 to TRBJ2-2; D is unclear. This CDR3 comprises 14 residues. Germline V CDR1 and CDR2: SGHVS, FQNEAQ. Between the trimmed V and J ends, which lost 1 base and 7 bases, there was a span of 10 bases. The CDR3 sequence is CASSLEQQLGELFF. The CDR3 bases are TGTGCCAGCAGCTTAGAGCAACAACTCGGGGAGCTGTTTTTT.

The chain links TRBV2 to TRBJ2-3; the match to TRBD2 covers 8 bases. This CDR3 has 14 amino acids. The trim removed 2 bases at V and 9 bases at J, leaving 7 bases unmatched. Germline V gene data show CDR1 as SNHLY and CDR2 as FYNNEI. CDR3 in amino acids: CASSELSAGGTQYF. The CDR3 nucleotides are TGTGCCAGCAGTGAACTCAGCGCGGGGGGCACGCAGTATTTT. Looking up the rest from reference TRBV2 and TRBJ2-3 gives the full variable domain: EPEVTQTPSHQVTQMGQEVILRCVPISNHLYFYWYRQILGQKVEFLVSFYNNEISEKSEIFDDQFSVERPDGSNFTLKIRSTKLEDSAMYFCASSELSAGGTQYFGPGTRLTVL.

This clone was picked up a small number of times. This rearrangement joins TRBV4-1 to TRBJ2-5, with D possibly matching TRBD2 (5 bases). The CDR3 is 14 amino acids. With 0 bases removed from V and 3 bases from J, the gap between germline ends came to 8 bases. Looked up from germline, CDR1 is MGHRA and CDR2 is YSYEKL. CDR3 protein: CASSQDTGEETQYF. The CDR3 coding sequence is TGCGCCAGCAGCCAAGATACCGGGGAAGAGACCCAGTACTTC.

V usage is TRBV6-5 and J usage is TRBJ1-6; D gene uncertain. There are 15 residues in the CDR3. The germline V gene encodes CDR1 MNHEY and CDR2 SVGAGI. Trimming removed 5 bases at V and 5 bases at J, with 13 bases between. The CDR3 nucleotides read TGTGCCAGCAGTCTCCAGCCAGCGAATAATTCACCCCTCCACTTT. Translating it yields CASSLQPANNSPLHF.

The CDR3, as DNA: TGTGCCAGCAGTTCCCTAGCTCACCTGACAGGGAACTTCGGTGAAAAACTGTTTTTT. This gives the protein CASSSLAHLTGNFGEKLFF. V usage is TRBV27 and J usage is TRBJ1-4; 7 positions match TRBD1. In germline, CDR1 is MNHEY, CDR2 SMNVEV (reference sequence). The CDR3 loop spans 19 amino acids. Losses at the gene ends were 4 bases for V and 7 bases for J; bases not matched to a gene: 21.

The rearrangement uses TRBV18 and TRBJ2-1; 11 bases match TRBD2. This CDR3 is 14 amino acids long. Trimming removed 3 bases from V and 8 bases from J; junction bases left unmatched: 3. The V gene's germline CDR1 is KGHSH and CDR2 LQKENI. The CDR3 bases are TGTGCCAGCTCACCTAGCGGGGGGGCCTATGAGCAGTTCTTC. The encoded protein is CASSPSGGAYEQFF.

This clone was counted a few times. The rearrangement uses TRBV9 and TRBJ2-3; weak D call: TRBD2 (6 bases). Trimming took off 6 bases at V and 7 bases at J, with 15 bases between the two ends. Germline assignment: CDR1 SGDLS and CDR2 YYNGEE. The CDR3 contains 13 residues. CDR3 in amino acids: CASMSRGENTQYF. Here the CDR3 DNA reads TGTGCCAGCATGTCTCGCGGGGAAAATACGCAGTATTTT.

The chain employs TRBV29-1 and TRBJ2-1; 10 bases align to TRBD1. Looked up from germline, CDR1 is SQVTM and CDR2 is ANQGSEA. This CDR3 contains 16 residues. V trimming: 4 bases; J trimming: 4 bases; junction bases outside the gene matches: 10. CDR3 amino acids: CSVVFLDRGQYNEQFF. Here the CDR3 DNA reads TGCAGCGTTGTTTTCTTAGACAGGGGGCAGTACAATGAGCAGTTCTTC.

The CDR3 here is CSVVLLTGSISYGYTF. In DNA form, the CDR3 reads TGCAGCGTCGTTCTTCTTACAGGGAGTATAAGCTATGGCTACACCTTC. V is TRBV29-1 and J is TRBJ1-2; possible D gene TRBD1, 6 bases. The CDR3 consists of 16 residues. Germline values: CDR1 SQVTM, CDR2 ANQGSEA. V was trimmed by 6 bases and J by 4 bases, leaving 24 bases between them.

V is TRBV2 and J is TRBJ2-1; 8 bases fit TRBD2. The CDR3 totals 14 residues. J gave up 6 bases and V 7 bases, and 8 bases lay outside the gene matches. Germline CDR1 and CDR2: SNHLY and FYNNEI. The CDR3 coding sequence is TGTGCCAGCACTCCCGGGACTAGGTTCAATGAGCAGTTCTTC. It encodes CASTPGTRFNEQFF.

There are a few counts of this clone. V usage is TRBV9 and J usage is TRBJ2-5; tentatively, D is TRBD1 or TRBD2 (6 bases each). Trimming cost V 2 bases and J 1 base, with 9 bases left between them. Germline CDR1 and CDR2: SGDLS and YYNGEE. The CDR3 length is 14 residues. CDR3 sequence reads: CASSVGGAQETQYF. Written as DNA, the CDR3 is TGTGCCAGCAGCGTGGGGGGCGCCCAAGAGACCCAGTACTTC.

This clone appeared a few times. The chain links TRBV15 to TRBJ1-2; 9 bases agree with TRBD1. This CDR3 spans 15 amino acids. The V and J ends lost 0 bases and 4 bases, in that order; junction bases with no gene match: 3. Germline V gene data show CDR1 as LNHNV and CDR2 as YYDKDF (reference sequence). The CDR3 coding sequence is TGTGCCACCAGCAGAGATCCGGGACAGGGCTATGGCTACACCTTC. Its protein is CATSRDPGQGYGYTF.

V gene TRBV29-1 combines with J gene TRBJ1-2, with D tentatively TRBD1 (6 bases). The CDR3 runs to 16 residues. V lost 4 bases and J lost 5, with 23 bases in between. CDR1 SQVTM and CDR2 ANQGSEA come from the germline V gene. The CDR3 sequence is CSVVVSAGGAAYGYTF. CDR3 nucleotide sequence: TGCAGCGTTGTAGTTTCGGCGGGGGGCGCAGCGTATGGCTACACCTTC.